The 18 T cell receptor beta chains presented below share a single source sample, sequenced in a study of early T cells in non-severe SARS-CoV-2 infection. Each CDR3 protein is one row after TCRdb ran MiXCR on the 5' RACE reads. The sample includes about 27,000 distinct CDR3 sequences, about 5% seen only once; the top ten take more than 0.7%. Sequencing was carried out using whole blood. These receptors originate from an adult who was a healthcare worker with PCR-confirmed SARS-CoV-2 infection or an uninfected control (not recorded which).

This clonotype has ten or more counts. CDR3 sequence (DNA): TGCAGCGTAGAATCTGGGGCCAACGTCCTGACTTTC. This translates into CSVESGANVLTF. The chain carries TRBV29-1 and TRBJ2-6, with unresolved D. V lost 6 bases and J 1 base, leaving 4 bases between the germline ends. The CDR3 extends over 12 amino acids. Germline CDR1 reads SQVTM; CDR2 reads ANQGSEA.

The chain employs TRBV18 and TRBJ2-2; the D gene is possibly TRBD1 (6 bases). CDR3 length equals 16 residues. CDR1 is KGHSH, CDR2 LQKENI, per germline. The V end lost 5 bases, the J end lost 1 base, and 14 bases lay between the germline ends. The CDR3: CASSSYRERNTGELFF. DNA for the CDR3: TGTGCCAGCTCATCTTACAGGGAGAGGAACACCGGGGAGCTGTTTTTT.

In its sample, this clonotype was seen a few times. As DNA, the CDR3 is TGTGCTAGTGCCTTTGGACAGTCTATCGGGGAGCTGTTTTTT. Translating it yields CASAFGQSIGELFF. This sequence joins TRBV12-5 and TRBJ2-2, with D possibly TRBD1 on 6 matching bases. Germline assignment: CDR1 LGHNT and CDR2 FRNRAP. The CDR3 is 14 residues long. Trimming shortened V by 7 bases and J by 7 bases, and 16 bases separated the two germline ends. Complete variable domain (other parts from reference TRBV12-5 and TRBJ2-2): DARVTQTPRHKVTEMGQEVTMRCQPILGHNTVFWYRQTMMQGLELLAYFRNRAPLDDSGMPKDRFSAEMPDATLATLKIQPSEPRDSAVYFCASAFGQSIGELFFGEGSRLTVL.

This clonotype was picked up a small number of times. The chain has TRBV11-2 and TRBJ1-1; 8 nucleotides line up with TRBD1. The CDR3 spans 17 residues. J gave up 1 base and V 5 bases, and 12 bases lay outside the gene matches. Germline values: CDR1 SGHAT, CDR2 FQNNGV. In DNA, the CDR3 is TGTGCCAGCAGCCCACGCATCCAGGGGGCTAAGAACACTGAAGCTTTCTTT. This translates into CASSPRIQGAKNTEAFF.

Many counts were recorded for this clonotype. The chain uses TRBV5-1 and TRBJ1-5; tentative D call: TRBD1 (5 bases). Trimming removed 0 bases from V and 0 bases from J, with 10 bases in between. The CDR3 consists of 16 residues. CDR1 is SGHRS, CDR2 YFSETQ, per germline. For the CDR3, the DNA is TGCGCCAGCAGCTTGGTGACAGAACATAGCAATCAGCCCCAGCATTTT. Its protein product is CASSLVTEHSNQPQHF.

This clonotype was counted a few times. The genes are TRBV5-1 and TRBJ2-5, with TRBD2 identical over 9 bases. The V and J ends lost 3 bases and 5 bases, in that order; junction bases with no gene match: 17. From germline, CDR1 is SGHRS and CDR2 YFSETQ. This CDR3 spans 18 amino acids. CDR3 in amino acids: CASSSKPLAGSLGETQYF. CDR3 DNA sequence: TGCGCCAGCAGCTCCAAGCCACTAGCGGGCTCCCTGGGGGAGACCCAGTACTTC.

This clonotype was counted many times. The V call is TRBV20-1, the J call TRBJ1-2, with 7 bases lining up with TRBD1. Trimming took 6 bases from V and 4 from J; bases not matched to a gene: 14. The CDR3 contains 15 residues. The germline V gene has CDR1 DFQATT and CDR2 SNEGSKA (reference sequence). For the CDR3, the DNA is TGCAGTGCCCGAACGCCCGGGACAGTTCTCTATGGCTACACCTTC. This translates into CSARTPGTVLYGYTF.

This chain connects TRBV20-1 to TRBJ2-1, with 12 positions matching TRBD1. J was trimmed by 2 bases and V by 0 bases; bases with no gene match: 14. Germline CDR1 is DFQATT and CDR2 is SNEGSKA (reference sequence). This CDR3 is 20 amino acids long. The CDR3 bases are TGCAGTGCTAGAGATTTGGGGTTCGACGGGACAGGGGGCCCCTACAATGAGCAGTTCTTC. Its protein is CSARDLGFDGTGGPYNEQFF.

This clonotype appeared many times. The chain carries TRBV7-9 and TRBJ2-1, with no clear D. The germline V and J ends were trimmed by 5 bases and 6 bases, with 20 bases remaining between them. Germline V gene sequence: CDR1 SEHNR, CDR2 FQNEAQ (reference sequence). The CDR3 covers 16 residues. The DNA for the CDR3 is TGTGCCAGCAGCCAAGCCATGGTCGGTGAATTCAATGAGCAGTTCTTC. It codes for CASSQAMVGEFNEQFF.

This clonotype came up many times. The chain has TRBV2 and TRBJ2-2; 10 bases line up with TRBD2. After removal of 0 bases from V and 7 bases from J, the junction contained 5 bases not matched to a gene. CDR1 and CDR2 (germline): SNHLY, FYNNEI. This CDR3 comprises 16 residues. CDR3 in DNA: TGTGCCAGCAGTGAAGCCGAGCGGGGGGGCCACGGGGAGCTGTTTTTT. Translating gives CASSEAERGGHGELFF.

This clonotype was observed many times. The J gene is TRBJ2-1, the V gene TRBV7-2; 8 bases map to TRBD1. The germline V gene encodes CDR1 SGHTA and CDR2 FQGNSA. V trimming: 5 bases; J trimming: 4 bases; junction bases outside the gene matches: 7. The CDR3 spans 15 residues. The CDR3 DNA reads as TGTGCCAGCAGCCGGCGACAGGGGAGGTACAATGAGCAGTTCTTC. The encoded protein is CASSRRQGRYNEQFF.

This clonotype was recorded many times. The gene calls are TRBV7-6 and TRBJ2-3, with D possibly matching TRBD2 (7 bases). In germline, CDR1 is SGHVS, CDR2 FNYEAQ. CDR3 length: 15 amino acids. V lost 1 base and J lost 1, with 9 bases in between. In DNA, the CDR3 is TGTGCCAGCAGCTTAGGAGGGGGGGGCACAGATACGCAGTATTTT. Translated, it gives CASSLGGGGTDTQYF.

Many counts were recorded for this clonotype. V gene TRBV6-2 or TRBV6-3 combines with J gene TRBJ2-7; TRBD1 might be the D (6 bases). The CDR3 is 18 amino acids. The germline CDR1 and CDR2 sequences are MNHEY and SVGEGT. V was cut by 2 bases and J by 0 bases, with 20 bases left in between. The CDR3 loop reads CASSYPHIAGVLSYEQYF. As DNA, the CDR3 is TGTGCCAGCAGTTACCCCCACATAGCAGGGGTCCTCTCCTACGAGCAGTACTTC.

The V call is TRBV7-2, the J call TRBJ2-4, with D possibly TRBD2 on 6 matching bases. CDR1 and CDR2 from the germline V gene are SGHTA and FQGNSA. V gave up 1 base and J gave up 0 bases, with 10 bases separating them. The CDR3 extends over 16 amino acids. The CDR3 DNA sequence: TGTGCCAGCAGCTTAGTGGCGGGGCTAGCCAAAAACATTCAGTACTTC. Translating it yields CASSLVAGLAKNIQYF.

The chain uses TRBV6-2 or TRBV6-3 and TRBJ1-5; D might be TRBD1 (6 bases). The germline V gene encodes CDR1 MNHEY and CDR2 SVGEGT. The CDR3 has 15 amino acids. Trimming removed 2 bases from V and 2 bases from J, with 10 bases in between. The CDR3 coding sequence is TGTGCCAGCAGTTACGGGGGGCTCGGCAATCAGCCCCAGCATTTT. It specifies CASSYGGLGNQPQHF.

There are many counts of this clonotype. The chain has TRBV6-2 or TRBV6-3 and TRBJ1-5; D call uncertain. The CDR3 spans 13 residues. Germline CDR1 MNHEY, CDR2 SVGEGT. The ends were cut back, 6 bases at V and 4 bases at J, with 10 bases in the middle. CDR3 in DNA: TGTGCCAGCAGCTCTTCCCGGAATCAGCCCCAGCATTTT. This gives the protein CASSSSRNQPQHF.

The CDR3 nucleotides read TGTGCCAGCAGCCGCCGGGGACTAGCACAAGAGACCCAGTACTTC. It is translated as CASSRRGLAQETQYF. This chain uses TRBV3-1 with TRBJ2-5, with 9 bases identical to TRBD2. V dropped 4 bases and J dropped 2; count of bases not matched to a gene: 5. This CDR3 is built from 15 residues. Germline lookup yields CDR1 LGHDT and CDR2 YNNKEL (reference sequence).

This clonotype showed up many times. This sequence joins TRBV12-3 or TRBV12-4 and TRBJ1-1; D is unresolved. V lost 3 bases to trimming and J lost 0 bases, with 11 bases between them. The CDR3 extends over 15 amino acids. The CDR3 sequence is CASSFSNTMNTEAFF. CDR3 DNA sequence: TGTGCCAGCAGTTTTTCTAACACCATGAACACTGAAGCTTTCTTT.